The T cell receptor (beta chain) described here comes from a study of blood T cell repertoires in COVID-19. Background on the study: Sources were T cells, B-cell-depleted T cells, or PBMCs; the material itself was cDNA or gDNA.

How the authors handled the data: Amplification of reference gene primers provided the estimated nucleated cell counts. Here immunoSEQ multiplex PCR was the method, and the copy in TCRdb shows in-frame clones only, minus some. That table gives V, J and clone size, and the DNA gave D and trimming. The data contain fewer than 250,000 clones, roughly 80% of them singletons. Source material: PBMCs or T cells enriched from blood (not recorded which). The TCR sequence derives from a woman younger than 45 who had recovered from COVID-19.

Here the CDR3 DNA reads TGTGCCAGCAGTTTATCTAACGCCCGACTTAATGAAAAACTGTTTTTT. Translation: CASSLSNARLNEKLFF. The V call is TRBV27, the J call TRBJ1-4, with D unresolved. Per germline, CDR1 MNHEY and CDR2 SMNVEV (reference sequence). This CDR3 contains 16 residues. V lost 0 bases and J lost 4, with 12 bases in between.